These T cell receptor beta chains were read from a single sample in a study of blood T cell repertoires in COVID-19. The data were produced by immunoSEQ multiplex PCR, yet TCRdb's version contains in-frame clones alone and is incomplete. The data show about 280,000 clones, about 86% seen once. Material for sequencing was peripheral blood. The receptors derive from a woman in her thirties who had recovered from COVID-19. Each CDR3 is given with its conserved first and last residue. D genes are given only for firm matches. Clone size, where shown, is once, few, many, or a class for clones that have expanded.

V	size	length	J	D	DNA	CDR3
TRBV11-3	.	13	TRBJ2-5	.	TGTGCCAGCAGCTTAGACCGAAGCGGGACCCAGTACTTC	CASSLDRSGTQYF
TRBV2	few	15	TRBJ1-6	.	TGTGCCAGCAGCCAAACCGGGGATCCCAATTCACCCCTCCACTTT	CASSQTGDPNSPLHF
TRBV11-2	.	16	TRBJ2-1	TRBD1	TGTGCCAGCAGCTTAGTCGGACAGGGGGCCTACAATGAGCAGTTCTTC	CASSLVGQGAYNEQFF
TRBV5-1	.	14	TRBJ1-5	.	TGCGCCAGCAGCCCGGGGGGGCACAATCAGCCCCAGCATTTT	CASSPGGHNQPQHF
TRBV30	.	13	TRBJ1-1	.	TGTGCCTGGAGTGTACTGTCCCGCACTGAAGCTTTCTTT	CAWSVLSRTEAFF
TRBV4-1	.	15	TRBJ2-7	TRBD1	TGCGCCAGCAGCCAATCGGGGACAGGGGAGCACGAGCAGTACTTC	CASSQSGTGEHEQYF
TRBV27	.	14	TRBJ2-7	.	TGTGCCAGCAGTCTCGTCGGGTCGGCCGAGGAGCAGTACTTC	CASSLVGSAEEQYF
TRBV7-8	.	14	TRBJ2-5	TRBD1	TGTGCCAGCAGCTATCGACAGGGACGAGAGACCCAGTACTTC	CASSYRQGRETQYF
TRBV6-1	.	16	TRBJ2-3	.	TGTGCCAGCAGTGAAGGTGTGGGGGCTAGTGGAGATACGCAGTATTTT	CASSEGVGASGDTQYF
TRBV6-5	once	15	TRBJ1-6	TRBD1	TGTGCCAGTCGTTTCCCAGGGGGTAGGGGTTCACCCCTCCACTTT	CASRFPGGRGSPLHF
TRBV19	.	16	TRBJ2-7	TRBD2	TGTGCCAGTAGCTCGAGGACTAGCGGGAGGCCCTACGAGCAGTACTTC	CASSSRTSGRPYEQYF
TRBV12-5	once	11	TRBJ1-2	.	TGTGCTAGTGGTCTAGCATATGGCTACACCTTC	CASGLAYGYTF
TRBV7-2	.	15	TRBJ2-7	.	TGTGCCAGCAGCTTAGTATACGGGAGTGGAGACGAGCAGTACTTC	CASSLVYGSGDEQYF
TRBV12-3/TRBV12-4	.	11	TRBJ1-2	.	TGTGCCAGCAGTTTCAGGGATGGCTACACCTTC	CASSFRDGYTF
TRBV19	once	13	TRBJ2-5	.	TGTGCCAGCCCTGTACACCTGAGAGGGACCCAGTACTTC	CASPVHLRGTQYF
TRBV4-2	.	16	TRBJ2-2	TRBD2	TGTGCCAGCAGCCTGGGGGGGATGGGAGACGGCCTGGAGCTGTTTTTT	CASSLGGMGDGLELFF
TRBV6-6	.	15	TRBJ2-2	TRBD2	TGTGCCAGCAGATCGTCAGCGGGAGAAGTCGGGGAGCTGTTTTTT	CASRSSAGEVGELFF
TRBV29-1	.	15	TRBJ1-1	TRBD1	TGCAGCGCCACTACCTCGGGACAGTGGAACACTGAAGCTTTCTTT	CSATTSGQWNTEAFF
TRBV6-5	.	14	TRBJ1-4	TRBD1	TGTGCCAGCAGGACTGGAGGACAGGGCGAAAAACTGTTTTTT	CASRTGGQGEKLFF
TRBV5-1	.	16	TRBJ2-7	TRBD2	TGCGCCAGCAGCCCCATGACTAGCGGGAGGGCCTACGAGCAGTACTTC	CASSPMTSGRAYEQYF
TRBV5-5	.	13	TRBJ1-2	.	TGTGCCAGCAGCTCCGAGGCGGGGTATGGCTACACCTTC	CASSSEAGYGYTF
TRBV9	.	14	TRBJ1-1	TRBD1	TGTGCCAGCAGCCCTAACCGGGACAGGGACGAAGCTTTCTTT	CASSPNRDRDEAFF
TRBV29-1	.	13	TRBJ1-1	TRBD1	TGCAGCGTCGATGACAGGGGGAACACTGAAGCTTTCTTT	CSVDDRGNTEAFF
TRBV7-2	.	15	TRBJ1-1	.	TGTGCCAGCAGCTTCCACCTTTTTGGGGCTACTGAAGCTTTCTTT	CASSFHLFGATEAFF
TRBV15	.	16	TRBJ1-2	.	TGTGCCACCAGCGGGTTAAATACAGGGCCCAACTATGGCTACACCTTC	CATSGLNTGPNYGYTF
TRBV27	.	14	TRBJ1-6	.	TGTGCCAGCAGTACCAATGGTCCACTATCACCCCTCCACTTT	CASSTNGPLSPLHF
TRBV19	.	13	TRBJ2-1	TRBD1	TGTGCCTCCGGGACAGGGGTTTTGAATGAGCAGTTCTTC	CASGTGVLNEQFF
TRBV5-1	.	13	TRBJ2-3	.	TGCGCCAGCAGCTGGCAGAGCACAGATACGCAGTATTTT	CASSWQSTDTQYF
TRBV30	.	14	TRBJ2-7	TRBD1	TGTGCCTGGAGTACAGGACAGGGACCTTACGAGCAGTACTTC	CAWSTGQGPYEQYF
TRBV7-9	.	14	TRBJ2-7	.	TGTGCCAGCAGCTCTAGCGTTGGTCTCGACGAGCAGTACTTC	CASSSSVGLDEQYF
TRBV2	few	11	TRBJ2-7	.	TGTGCCAGCAGTGAGCGCTACGAGCAGTACTTC	CASSERYEQYF
TRBV19	.	14	TRBJ1-1	.	TGTGCCAGTAGAGGGGGGGAGTGGGACACTGAAGCTTTCTTT	CASRGGEWDTEAFF
TRBV2	.	13	TRBJ2-2	.	TGTGCCAGCAGCATCAGGGGCACCGGGGAGCTGTTTTTT	CASSIRGTGELFF
TRBV6-5	.	14	TRBJ1-6	.	TGTGCCAGCAGAGGGCGGGGTGAGAGTTCACCCCTCCACTTT	CASRGRGESSPLHF
TRBV20-1	.	14	TRBJ1-3	.	TGCAGTGCTAGTCGAGCAGGGTCCGGAAACACCATATATTTT	CSASRAGSGNTIYF
TRBV19	.	16	TRBJ2-3	TRBD2	TGTGCCAGTAGTAACCTACTAGCGGAATACACAGATACGCAGTATTTT	CASSNLLAEYTDTQYF
TRBV11-2	.	13	TRBJ1-4	.	TGTGCCAGCAGACGGGGGACCGTAGAAAAACTGTTTTTT	CASRRGTVEKLFF
TRBV5-5	.	15	TRBJ1-3	TRBD1	TGTGCCAGCAGCTTGTCACAGGGGTCTGGAAACACCATATATTTT	CASSLSQGSGNTIYF
TRBV5-1	.	15	TRBJ1-5	.	TGCGCCAGCAGCTTTGGAGAAGGGGGAAATCAGCCCCAGCATTTT	CASSFGEGGNQPQHF
TRBV28	.	18	TRBJ2-3	TRBD2	TGTGCCAGCAGTTCATATGCGGGAGGATTACTGGGCACAGATACGCAGTATTTT	CASSSYAGGLLGTDTQYF
TRBV9	.	16	TRBJ2-2	TRBD1	TGTGCCAGCAGCGTGACGGACAGGGGGTTCACCGGGGAGCTGTTTTTT	CASSVTDRGFTGELFF
TRBV7-2	.	15	TRBJ1-4	.	TGTGCCAGCAGCTTATTAGGGAGCCCTAATGAAAAACTGTTTTTT	CASSLLGSPNEKLFF
TRBV19	.	14	TRBJ1-1	.	TGTGCCAGTAGTATCCGAGGTGCTGACCGTGAAGCTTTCTTT	CASSIRGADREAFF
TRBV24-1	few	14	TRBJ1-1	TRBD1	TGTGCCACCAGAGCGGGGACAGGGAACACTGAAGCTTTCTTT	CATRAGTGNTEAFF
TRBV4-3	.	14	TRBJ1-5	TRBD1	TGCGCCAGCAGCCAAGGGACAGGGGGACAGCCCCAGCATTTT	CASSQGTGGQPQHF
TRBV24-1	once	14	TRBJ2-2	.	TGTGCCACCAGTGATCCTCTCTTCGCCGGGGAGCTGTTTTTT	CATSDPLFAGELFF
TRBV4-1	once	15	TRBJ2-1	.	TGCGCCAGCAGCCAGCTGTGGAGGGTAAACAATGAGCAGTTCTTC	CASSQLWRVNNEQFF
TRBV19	.	16	TRBJ1-1	TRBD1	TGTGCCAGTAGTATCGACCGGACAGGGGAGAACACTGAAGCTTTCTTT	CASSIDRTGENTEAFF
TRBV5-4	few	13	TRBJ1-2	TRBD1	TGTGCCAGCAGCTGGGACAGTGGCTATGGCTACACCTTC	CASSWDSGYGYTF
TRBV2	.	14	TRBJ1-5	.	TGTGCCAGCAGTGTGGACTCTAGCAATCAGCCCCAGCATTTT	CASSVDSSNQPQHF
TRBV11-3	.	16	TRBJ2-3	TRBD2	TGTGCCAGCAGCACCTGGACTAGCGGAAGCACAGATACGCAGTATTTT	CASSTWTSGSTDTQYF
TRBV7-8	.	21	TRBJ2-3	TRBD2	TGTGCCAGCAGCTGGGACATAGCGGGGGGCCCTCCACACGATAGCACAGATACGCAGTATTTT	CASSWDIAGGPPHDSTDTQYF
TRBV7-2	.	15	TRBJ2-3	TRBD2	TGTGCCAGCACCGGCAGACGGGGGGGCACAGATACGCAGTATTTT	CASTGRRGGTDTQYF
TRBV28	once	16	TRBJ1-2	TRBD1	TGTGCCAGCAGCTTAAGCCTCCAGGGGGCTAACTATGGCTACACCTTC	CASSLSLQGANYGYTF
TRBV4-1	.	15	TRBJ2-5	TRBD1	TGCGCCAGCAGCCAAGAAAGGGGGCTTCTGGAGACCCAGTACTTC	CASSQERGLLETQYF